Sequencing of this T cell receptor (beta chain) was carried out in a study of spatial heterogeneity in lung cancer. Study-wide background: Sequence detection consistently recorded a greater number of beta-chain than alpha-chain sequences. Study findings and constraints: The appearance of ubiquitous expanded tumor TCRs in blood was greater at resection than follow-up.

V lost 1 base and J 4 bases, leaving 10 bases between the germline ends. Germline V gives CDR1 SQVTM, CDR2 ANQGSEA. The CDR3 loop spans 13 amino acids. Time point reported: sample taken at primary tumor resection. Tumor, nontumor lung or frozen PBMC supplied whole RNA that was sequenced unsorted. Donors were 72 untreated early-stage non-small cell lung cancer patients. Each molecule of TCR cDNA was tagged with one unique molecular identifier. TCRdb re-analysed the 5' RACE reads in MiXCR, keeping a single row per CDR3 protein. Of some 45,000 distinct CDR3 sequences in the sample, 10% to 15% are singletons; the top ten hold roughly 40%. This clonotype has ten or more counts. Its matching antigen is unknown.

The sequence was collected from a female donor with early-stage non-small cell lung cancer. Source: PBMCs, taken at surgery. The rearrangement uses TRBV29-1 and TRBJ1-1; a possible D gene is TRBD1 (5 bases). The DNA for the CDR3 is TGCAGCGTTGAAGGCAGGGCAGGCACTGAAGCTTTCTTT. Protein sequence: CSVEGRAGTEAFF.